The T cell receptor (beta chain) described here comes from a study of spatial heterogeneity in lung cancer. General study results and limits: Expanded alpha and beta TCR counts within tumors tracked tumor mutation counts.

TCRdb redid the calling of the 5' RACE reads with MiXCR, one entry per CDR3 protein. This sample has around 9,800 distinct CDR3 sequences, with roughly 7.9% found just once. V was pared by 0 bases and J by 4 bases, with 14 bases between. This CDR3 is built from 15 residues. Germline CDR1 and CDR2: SGDLS and YYNGEE. The sample holds many counts of this clonotype. The antigen is not known. Noted time point: sample taken at primary tumor resection. The sequence came from a female donor with early-stage non-small cell lung cancer. This chain links TRBV9 with TRBJ2-7; TRBD2 is a possible D gene (5 bases). Sequenced here: lung tumor tissue, sampled at surgery. The CDR3 region has the DNA TGTGCCAGCAGCGTAGGAGGGCAGGCGGAATACGAGCAGTACTTC. Translating it yields CASSVGGQAEYEQYF.